This T cell receptor beta chain was obtained from a study of blood T cell repertoires in COVID-19. About the research overall: Donors in the United States, Italy and Spain gave samples during acute or convalescent COVID-19. Sources were T cells, B-cell-depleted T cells, or PBMCs; the material itself was cDNA or gDNA.

CDR1 and CDR2 from the germline V gene are SGDLS and YYNGEE. V trimming: 2 bases; J trimming: 4 bases; junction bases outside the gene matches: 4. This CDR3 spans 16 amino acids. A remark on this clone: Other DNA sequences of this sample code for an identical CDR3.

Original analysis: Reference gene primer amplification gave estimated nucleated cell counts. Using immunoSEQ multiplex PCR, the repertoire was profiled, and TCRdb retains in-frame clones only, with some absent. Clone size and the V and J calls come from that table; the DNA yielded D and trimming. The table shows 140,000 or so clones, with roughly 81% occurring only once. The sequencing input was peripheral blood. This receptor was taken from a human donor with acute or convalescent COVID-19. The donor label of this sample is uncertain. The rearrangement links TRBV9 to TRBJ2-2; 11 bases match TRBD2. CDR3 sequence reads: CASSVRLAGGTGELFF. CDR3 nucleotide sequence: TGTGCCAGCAGCGTCAGGCTAGCGGGGGGCACCGGGGAGCTGTTTTTT.